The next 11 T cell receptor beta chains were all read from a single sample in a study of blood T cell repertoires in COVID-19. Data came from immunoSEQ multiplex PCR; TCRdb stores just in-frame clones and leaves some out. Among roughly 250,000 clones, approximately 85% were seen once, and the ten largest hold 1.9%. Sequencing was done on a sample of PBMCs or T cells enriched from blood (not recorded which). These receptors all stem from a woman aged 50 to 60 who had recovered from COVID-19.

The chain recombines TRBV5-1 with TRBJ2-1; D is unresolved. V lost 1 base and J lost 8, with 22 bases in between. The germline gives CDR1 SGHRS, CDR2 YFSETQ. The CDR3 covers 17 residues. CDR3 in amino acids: CASSLHRSSESLDEQFF. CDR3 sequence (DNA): TGCGCCAGCAGCTTGCATAGGTCTAGTGAGTCCCTTGATGAGCAGTTCTTC.

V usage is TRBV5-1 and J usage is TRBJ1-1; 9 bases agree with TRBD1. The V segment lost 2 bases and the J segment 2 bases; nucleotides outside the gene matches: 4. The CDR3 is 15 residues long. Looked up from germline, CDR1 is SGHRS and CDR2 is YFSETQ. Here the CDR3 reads CASSLQGALNTEAFF. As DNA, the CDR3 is TGCGCCAGCAGCTTACAGGGGGCTTTAAACACTGAAGCTTTCTTT.

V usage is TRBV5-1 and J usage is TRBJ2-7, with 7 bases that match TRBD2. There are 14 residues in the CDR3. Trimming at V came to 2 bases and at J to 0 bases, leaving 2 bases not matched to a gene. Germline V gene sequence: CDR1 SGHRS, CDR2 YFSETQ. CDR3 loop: CASSFRDYSYEQYF. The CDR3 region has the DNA TGCGCCAGCAGCTTCCGGGACTACTCCTACGAGCAGTACTTC.

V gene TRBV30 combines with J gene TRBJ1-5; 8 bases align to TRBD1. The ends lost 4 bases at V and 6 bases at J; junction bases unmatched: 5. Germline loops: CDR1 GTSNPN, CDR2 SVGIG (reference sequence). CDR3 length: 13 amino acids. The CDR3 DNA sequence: TGTGCCTGGACAGGGGGCAGCGGTCAGCCCCAGCATTTT. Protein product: CAWTGGSGQPQHF.

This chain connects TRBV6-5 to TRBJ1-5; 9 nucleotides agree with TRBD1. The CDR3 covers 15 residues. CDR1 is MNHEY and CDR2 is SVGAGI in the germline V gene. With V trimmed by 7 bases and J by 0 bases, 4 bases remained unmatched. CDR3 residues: CASTRTGDSNQPQHF. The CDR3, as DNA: TGTGCCAGCACCAGGACAGGGGATAGCAATCAGCCCCAGCATTTT.

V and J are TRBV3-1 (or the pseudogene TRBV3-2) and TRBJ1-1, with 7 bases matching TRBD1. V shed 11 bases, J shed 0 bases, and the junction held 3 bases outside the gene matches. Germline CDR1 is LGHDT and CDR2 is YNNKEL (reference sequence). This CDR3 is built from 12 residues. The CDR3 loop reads CAAGQLNTEAFF. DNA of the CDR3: TGTGCCGCGGGACAGCTGAACACTGAAGCTTTCTTT.

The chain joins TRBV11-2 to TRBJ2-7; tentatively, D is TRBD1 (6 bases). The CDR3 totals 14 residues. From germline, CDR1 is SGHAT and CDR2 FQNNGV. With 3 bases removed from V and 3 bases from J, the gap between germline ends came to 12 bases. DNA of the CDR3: TGTGCCAGCAGCTTGGGAGTCAGGGGCTACGAGCAGTACTTC. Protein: CASSLGVRGYEQYF. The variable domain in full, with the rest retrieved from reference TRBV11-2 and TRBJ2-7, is EAGVAQSPRYKIIEKRQSVAFWCNPISGHATLYWYQQILGQGPKLLIQFQNNGVVDDSQLPKDRFSAERLKGVDSTLKIQPAKLEDSAVYLCASSLGVRGYEQYFGPGTRLTVT.

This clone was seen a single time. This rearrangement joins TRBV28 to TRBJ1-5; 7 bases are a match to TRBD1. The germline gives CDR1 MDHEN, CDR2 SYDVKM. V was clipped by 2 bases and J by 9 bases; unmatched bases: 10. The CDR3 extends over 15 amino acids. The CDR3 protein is CASSLIGRGLGPQHF. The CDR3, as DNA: TGTGCCAGCAGTTTAATCGGCAGGGGGTTAGGGCCCCAGCATTTT.

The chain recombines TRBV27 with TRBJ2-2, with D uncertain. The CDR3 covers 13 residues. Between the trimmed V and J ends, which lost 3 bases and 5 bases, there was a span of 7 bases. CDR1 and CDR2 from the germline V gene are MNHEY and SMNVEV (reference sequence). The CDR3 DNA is TGTGCCAGCAGTTTTAGATCGACCGGGGAGCTGTTTTTT. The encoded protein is CASSFRSTGELFF.

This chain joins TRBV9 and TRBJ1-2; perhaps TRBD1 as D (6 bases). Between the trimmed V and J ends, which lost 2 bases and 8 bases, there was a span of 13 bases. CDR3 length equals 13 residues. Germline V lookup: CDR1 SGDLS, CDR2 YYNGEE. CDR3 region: CASSVPGTKGYTF. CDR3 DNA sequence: TGTGCCAGCAGCGTCCCCGGGACAAAGGGCTACACCTTC.

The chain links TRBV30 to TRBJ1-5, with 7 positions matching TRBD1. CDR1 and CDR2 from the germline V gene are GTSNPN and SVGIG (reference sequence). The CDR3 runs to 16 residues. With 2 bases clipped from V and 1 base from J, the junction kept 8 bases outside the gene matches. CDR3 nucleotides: TGTGCCTGGAGTAGTGCCTACAGGGGAAGCAATCAGCCCCAGCATTTT. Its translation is CAWSSAYRGSNQPQHF.